The sequence of this TCR beta chain was determined in a study of blood T cell repertoires in COVID-19. The V end lost 0 bases, the J end lost 7 bases, and 11 bases lay between the germline ends. The germline V gene has CDR1 SGDLS and CDR2 YYNGEE. CDR3 size: 15 residues. This clone came up a few times. This table comes from immunoSEQ multiplex PCR, and its TCRdb copy is limited to in-frame clones, with some not included. The data hold fewer than 100,000 clones, with 85% to 90% observed a single time. This chain joins TRBV9 and TRBJ1-6; weak D call: TRBD1 (5 bases). The receptor comes from an elderly man in a cohort sampled during active COVID-19. Sequenced input: peripheral blood. The CDR3 here is CASSVGMGGNSPLHF. In DNA form, the CDR3 reads TGTGCCAGCAGCGTAGGGATGGGGGGAAATTCACCCCTCCACTTT.